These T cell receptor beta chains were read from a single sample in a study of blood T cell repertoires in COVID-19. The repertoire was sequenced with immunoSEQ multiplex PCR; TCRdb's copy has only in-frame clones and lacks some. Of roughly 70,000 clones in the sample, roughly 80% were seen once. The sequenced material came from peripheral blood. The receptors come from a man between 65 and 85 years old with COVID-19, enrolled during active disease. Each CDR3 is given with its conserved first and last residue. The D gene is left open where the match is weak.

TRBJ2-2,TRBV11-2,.,CASSSRVPAGELFF
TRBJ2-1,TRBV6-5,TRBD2,CASSSSSGTYNEQFF
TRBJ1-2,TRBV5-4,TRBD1,CASSREGAYGYTF
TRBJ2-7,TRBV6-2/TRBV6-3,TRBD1,CASSYSGTGSHYEQYF
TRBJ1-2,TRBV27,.,CASSLKQGYGYTF
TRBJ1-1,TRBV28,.,CASSLVGQFTEAFF
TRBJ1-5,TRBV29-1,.,CSVSLTGGNQPQHF
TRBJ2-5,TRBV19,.,CASSIGRDQETQYF
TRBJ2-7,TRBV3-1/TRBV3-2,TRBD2,CASSQNRRTSSGDEQYF
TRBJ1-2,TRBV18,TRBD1,CASSPSNRGNYGYTF
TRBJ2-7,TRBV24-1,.,CATSDPGYEQYF
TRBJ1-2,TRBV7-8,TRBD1,CASSARDRADYGYTF
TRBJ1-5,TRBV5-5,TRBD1,CASSLVTGGDQPQHF
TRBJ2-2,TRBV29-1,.,CSVVAGRNTGELFF
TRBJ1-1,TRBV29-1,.,CSVGSRANTEAFF
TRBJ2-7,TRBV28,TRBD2,CASRPQRGTSYEQYF
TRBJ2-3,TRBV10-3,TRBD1,CAITGPGQGVDTQYF
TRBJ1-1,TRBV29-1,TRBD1,CSVVRGPMGTEAFF
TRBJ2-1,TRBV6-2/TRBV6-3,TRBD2,CASSYFTSDYNEQFF
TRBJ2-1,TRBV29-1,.,CSVALPYNEQFF
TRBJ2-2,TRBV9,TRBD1,CASSVGPGGKNGELFF
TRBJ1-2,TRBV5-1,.,CASSPDRLNYGYTF
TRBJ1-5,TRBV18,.,CASSPSGINQPQHF
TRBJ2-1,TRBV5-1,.,CASSLGSGLPFYNEQFF
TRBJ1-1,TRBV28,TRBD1,CASRGGGGITEAFF
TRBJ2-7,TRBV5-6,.,CASSLTGYEQYF
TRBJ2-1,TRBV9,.,CASSVGDIYNEQFF
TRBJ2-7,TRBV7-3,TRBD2,CASSPIRAKAGGPYEQYF
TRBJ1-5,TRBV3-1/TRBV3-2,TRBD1,CASAGGGSNQPQHF
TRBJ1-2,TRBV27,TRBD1,CASSLGGTGGYGYTF
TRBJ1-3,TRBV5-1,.,CASSLEGSYSGNTIYF
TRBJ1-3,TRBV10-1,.,CASRPDGAGNTIYF
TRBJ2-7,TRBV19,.,CASSIGSSYEQYF
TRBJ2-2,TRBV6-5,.,CATKPGADTGELFF